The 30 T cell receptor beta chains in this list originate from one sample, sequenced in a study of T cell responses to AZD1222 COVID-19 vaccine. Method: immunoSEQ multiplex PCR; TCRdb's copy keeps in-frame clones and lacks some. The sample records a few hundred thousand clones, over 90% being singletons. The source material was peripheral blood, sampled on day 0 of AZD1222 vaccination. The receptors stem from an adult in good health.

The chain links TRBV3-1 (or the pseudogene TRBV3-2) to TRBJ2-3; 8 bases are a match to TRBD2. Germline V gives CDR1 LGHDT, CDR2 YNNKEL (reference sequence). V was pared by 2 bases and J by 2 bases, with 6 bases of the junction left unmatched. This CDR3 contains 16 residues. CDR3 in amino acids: CASSQRAGAHTDTQYF. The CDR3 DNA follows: TGTGCCAGCAGCCAACGAGCGGGGGCCCACACAGATACGCAGTATTTT.

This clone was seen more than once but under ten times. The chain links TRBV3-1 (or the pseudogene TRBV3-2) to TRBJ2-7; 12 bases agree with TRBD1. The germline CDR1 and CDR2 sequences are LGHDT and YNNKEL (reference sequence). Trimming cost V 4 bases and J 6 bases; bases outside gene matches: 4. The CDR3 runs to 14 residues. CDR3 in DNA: TGTGCCAGCAGCCGGGGGACAGGGGGCCCCGAGCAGTACTTC. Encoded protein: CASSRGTGGPEQYF.

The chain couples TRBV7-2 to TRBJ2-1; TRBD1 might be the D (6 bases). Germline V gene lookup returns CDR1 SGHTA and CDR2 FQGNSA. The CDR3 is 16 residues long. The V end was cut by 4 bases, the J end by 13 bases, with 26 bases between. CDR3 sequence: CASSSAVGQGPKGQFF. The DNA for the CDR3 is TGTGCCAGCAGCTCCGCTGTTGGTCAGGGGCCTAAAGGACAGTTCTTC.

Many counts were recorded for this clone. The CDR3 DNA reads as TGTGCCAGCAGCTTAGGAGTAAATCAGCCCCAGCATTTT. Residues: CASSLGVNQPQHF. The chain combines TRBV7-2 with TRBJ1-5; no firm D call. The germline V gene has CDR1 SGHTA and CDR2 FQGNSA. Trimming cost V 1 base and J 4 bases, with 5 bases left between them. CDR3 length equals 13 residues.

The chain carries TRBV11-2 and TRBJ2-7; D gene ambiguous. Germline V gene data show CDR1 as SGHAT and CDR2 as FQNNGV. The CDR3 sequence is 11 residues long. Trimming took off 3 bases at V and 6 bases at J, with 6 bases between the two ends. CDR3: CASSFRAEQYF. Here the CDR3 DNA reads TGTGCCAGCAGCTTTAGGGCCGAGCAGTACTTC.

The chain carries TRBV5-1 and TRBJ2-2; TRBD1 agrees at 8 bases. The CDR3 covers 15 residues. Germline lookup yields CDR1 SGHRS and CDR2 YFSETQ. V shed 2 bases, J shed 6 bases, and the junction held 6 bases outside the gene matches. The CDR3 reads CASSLTRGQAGELFF. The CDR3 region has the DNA TGCGCCAGCAGCTTAACCAGGGGGCAGGCCGGGGAGCTGTTTTTT.

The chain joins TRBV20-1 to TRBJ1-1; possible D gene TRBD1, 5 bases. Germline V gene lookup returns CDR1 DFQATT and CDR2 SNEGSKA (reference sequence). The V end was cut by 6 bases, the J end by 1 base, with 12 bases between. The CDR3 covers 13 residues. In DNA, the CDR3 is TGCAGTGCCAGTGACAGTAAGAACACTGAAGCTTTCTTT. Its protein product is CSASDSKNTEAFF.

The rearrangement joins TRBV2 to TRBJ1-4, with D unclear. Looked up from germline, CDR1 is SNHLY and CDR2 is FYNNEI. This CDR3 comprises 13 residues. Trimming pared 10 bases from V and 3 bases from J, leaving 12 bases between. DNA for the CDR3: TGTGCCACCTCAGGTCGAGCTAATGAAAAACTGTTTTTT. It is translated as CATSGRANEKLFF.

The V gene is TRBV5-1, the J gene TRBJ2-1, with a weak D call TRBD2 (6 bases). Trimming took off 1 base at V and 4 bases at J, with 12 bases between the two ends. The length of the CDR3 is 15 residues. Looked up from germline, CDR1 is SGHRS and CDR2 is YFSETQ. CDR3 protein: CASSLWGEDYNEQFF. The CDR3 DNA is TGCGCCAGCAGCTTGTGGGGGGAGGATTACAATGAGCAGTTCTTC.

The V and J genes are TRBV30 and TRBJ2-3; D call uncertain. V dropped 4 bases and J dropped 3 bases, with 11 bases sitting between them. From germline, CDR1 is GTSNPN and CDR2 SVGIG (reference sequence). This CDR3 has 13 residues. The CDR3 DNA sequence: TGTGCCTGGACGCCCCAACGGACAGATACGCAGTATTTT. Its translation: CAWTPQRTDTQYF.

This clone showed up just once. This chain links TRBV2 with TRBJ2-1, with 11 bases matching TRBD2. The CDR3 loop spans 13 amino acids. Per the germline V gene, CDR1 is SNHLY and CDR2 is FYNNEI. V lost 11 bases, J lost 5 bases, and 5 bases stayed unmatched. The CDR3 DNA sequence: TGTGCCTGCTCGGGACTAGCGGACAATGAGCAGTTCTTC. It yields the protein CACSGLADNEQFF.

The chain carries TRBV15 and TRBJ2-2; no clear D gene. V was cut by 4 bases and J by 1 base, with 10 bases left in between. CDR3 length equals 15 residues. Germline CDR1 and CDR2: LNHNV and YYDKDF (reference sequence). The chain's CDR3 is CATSKSLGNTGELFF. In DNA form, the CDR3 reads TGTGCCACCAGCAAATCACTCGGGAACACCGGGGAGCTGTTTTTT.

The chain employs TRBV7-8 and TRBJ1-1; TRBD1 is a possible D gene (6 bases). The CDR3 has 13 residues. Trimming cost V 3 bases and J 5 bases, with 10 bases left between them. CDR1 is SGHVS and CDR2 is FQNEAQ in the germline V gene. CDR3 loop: CASSFDRLTEAFF. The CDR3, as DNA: TGTGCCAGCAGCTTTGACAGGTTGACTGAAGCTTTCTTT. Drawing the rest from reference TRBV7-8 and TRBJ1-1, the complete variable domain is GAGVSQSPRYKVAKRGQDVALRCDPISGHVSLFWYQQALGQGPEFLTYFQNEAQLDKSGLPSDRFFAERPEGSVSTLKIQRTQQEDSAVYLCASSFDRLTEAFFGQGTRLTVV.

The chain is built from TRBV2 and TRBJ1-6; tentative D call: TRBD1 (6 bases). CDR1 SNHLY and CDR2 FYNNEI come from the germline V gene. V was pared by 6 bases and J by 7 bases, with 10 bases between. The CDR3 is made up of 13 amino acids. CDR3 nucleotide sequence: TGTGCCAGCAGCAGGGGTGTAAATTCACCCCTCCACTTT. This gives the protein CASSRGVNSPLHF.

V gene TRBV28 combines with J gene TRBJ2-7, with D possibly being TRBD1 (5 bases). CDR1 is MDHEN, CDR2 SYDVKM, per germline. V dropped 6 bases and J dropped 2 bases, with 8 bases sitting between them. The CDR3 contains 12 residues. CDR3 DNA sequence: TGTGCCAGCAGACAGGACGCCTACGAGCAGTACTTC. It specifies CASRQDAYEQYF.

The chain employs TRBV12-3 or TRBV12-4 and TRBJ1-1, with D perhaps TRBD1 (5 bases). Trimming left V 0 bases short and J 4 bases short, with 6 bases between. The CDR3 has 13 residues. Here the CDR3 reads CASSLAQGTEAFF. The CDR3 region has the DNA TGTGCCAGCAGTTTAGCCCAGGGCACTGAAGCTTTCTTT.

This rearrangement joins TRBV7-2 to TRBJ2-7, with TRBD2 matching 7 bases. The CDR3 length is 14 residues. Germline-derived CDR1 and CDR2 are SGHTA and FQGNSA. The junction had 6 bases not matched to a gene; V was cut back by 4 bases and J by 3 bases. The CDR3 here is CASSYGGGNYEQYF. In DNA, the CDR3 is TGTGCCAGCAGCTACGGGGGAGGGAACTACGAGCAGTACTTC. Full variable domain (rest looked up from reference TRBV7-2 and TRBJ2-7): GAGVSQSPSNKVTEKGKDVELRCDPISGHTALYWYRQSLGQGLEFLIYFQGNSAPDKSGLPSDRFSAERTGGSVSTLTIQRTQQEDSAVYLCASSYGGGNYEQYFGPGTRLTVT.

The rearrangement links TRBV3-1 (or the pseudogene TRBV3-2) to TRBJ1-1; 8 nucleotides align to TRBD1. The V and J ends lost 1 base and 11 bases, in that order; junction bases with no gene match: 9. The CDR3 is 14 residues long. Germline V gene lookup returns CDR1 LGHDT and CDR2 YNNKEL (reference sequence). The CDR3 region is CASSQGGTGGMAFF. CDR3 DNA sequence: TGTGCCAGCAGCCAAGGCGGGACAGGAGGGATGGCTTTCTTT.

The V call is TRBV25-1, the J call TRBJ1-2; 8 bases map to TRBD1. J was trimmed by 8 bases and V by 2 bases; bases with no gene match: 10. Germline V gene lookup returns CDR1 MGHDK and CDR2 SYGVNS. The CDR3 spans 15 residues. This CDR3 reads CASSEKPGGGGGYTF. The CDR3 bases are TGTGCCAGCAGTGAAAAGCCAGGGGGCGGCGGGGGCTACACCTTC.

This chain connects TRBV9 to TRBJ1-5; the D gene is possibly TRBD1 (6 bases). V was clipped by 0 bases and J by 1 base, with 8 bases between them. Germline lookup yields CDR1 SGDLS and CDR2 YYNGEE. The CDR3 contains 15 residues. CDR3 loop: CASSVGDRSNQPQHF. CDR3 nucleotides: TGTGCCAGCAGCGTAGGTGACAGGAGCAATCAGCCCCAGCATTTT.

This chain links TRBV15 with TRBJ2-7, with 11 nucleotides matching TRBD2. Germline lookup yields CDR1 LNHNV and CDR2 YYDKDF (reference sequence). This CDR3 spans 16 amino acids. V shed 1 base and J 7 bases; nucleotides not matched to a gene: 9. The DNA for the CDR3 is TGTGCCACCAGCAGAGTTAAACTAGCGGGAGAAGGAGAGCAGTACTTC. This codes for CATSRVKLAGEGEQYF.

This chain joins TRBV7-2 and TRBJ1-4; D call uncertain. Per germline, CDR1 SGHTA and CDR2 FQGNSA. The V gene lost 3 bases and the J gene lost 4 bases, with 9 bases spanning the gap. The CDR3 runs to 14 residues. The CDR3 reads CASSLGGVNEKLFF. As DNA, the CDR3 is TGTGCCAGCAGCTTGGGAGGAGTTAATGAAAAACTGTTTTTT. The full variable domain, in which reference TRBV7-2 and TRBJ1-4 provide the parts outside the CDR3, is GAGVSQSPSNKVTEKGKDVELRCDPISGHTALYWYRQSLGQGLEFLIYFQGNSAPDKSGLPSDRFSAERTGGSVSTLTIQRTQQEDSAVYLCASSLGGVNEKLFFGSGTQLSVL.

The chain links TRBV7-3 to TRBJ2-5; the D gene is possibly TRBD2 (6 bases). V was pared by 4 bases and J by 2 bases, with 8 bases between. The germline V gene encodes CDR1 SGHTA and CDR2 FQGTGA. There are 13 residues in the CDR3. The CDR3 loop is CASSSGTQETQYF. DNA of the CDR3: TGTGCCAGCAGCTCCGGGACTCAAGAGACCCAGTACTTC.

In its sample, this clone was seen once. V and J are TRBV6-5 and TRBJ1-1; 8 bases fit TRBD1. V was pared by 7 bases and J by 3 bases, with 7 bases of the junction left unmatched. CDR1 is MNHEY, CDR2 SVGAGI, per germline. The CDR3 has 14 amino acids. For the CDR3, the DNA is TGTGCCAGCACCCAGGACAGGGTAGACACTGAAGCTTTCTTT. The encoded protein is CASTQDRVDTEAFF.

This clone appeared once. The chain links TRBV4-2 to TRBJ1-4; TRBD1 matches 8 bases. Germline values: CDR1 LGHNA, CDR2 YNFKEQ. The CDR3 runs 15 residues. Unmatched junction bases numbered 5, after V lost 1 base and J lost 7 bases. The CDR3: CASSQAGQGSEKLFF. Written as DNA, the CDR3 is TGTGCCAGCAGCCAAGCCGGACAGGGTAGTGAAAAACTGTTTTTT.

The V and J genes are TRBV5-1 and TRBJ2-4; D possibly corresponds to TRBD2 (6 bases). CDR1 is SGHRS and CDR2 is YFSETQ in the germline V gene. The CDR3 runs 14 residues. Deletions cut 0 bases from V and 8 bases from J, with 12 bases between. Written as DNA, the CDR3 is TGCGCCAGCAGCTTGGCTAGCGAGAGGGACATTCAGTACTTC. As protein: CASSLASERDIQYF.

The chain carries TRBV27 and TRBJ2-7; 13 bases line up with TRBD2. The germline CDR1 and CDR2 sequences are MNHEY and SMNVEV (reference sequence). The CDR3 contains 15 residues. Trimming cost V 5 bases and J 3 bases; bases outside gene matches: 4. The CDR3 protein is CASSRLAGGGYEQYF. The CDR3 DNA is TGTGCCAGCAGTAGACTAGCGGGAGGTGGCTACGAGCAGTACTTC.

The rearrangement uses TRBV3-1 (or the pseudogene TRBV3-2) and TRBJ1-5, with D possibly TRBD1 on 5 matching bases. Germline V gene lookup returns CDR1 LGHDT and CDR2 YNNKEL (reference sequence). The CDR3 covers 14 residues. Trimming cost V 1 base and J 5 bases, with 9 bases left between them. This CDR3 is CASSQGGYHQPQHF. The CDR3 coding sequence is TGTGCCAGCAGCCAAGGGGGCTATCATCAGCCCCAGCATTTT.

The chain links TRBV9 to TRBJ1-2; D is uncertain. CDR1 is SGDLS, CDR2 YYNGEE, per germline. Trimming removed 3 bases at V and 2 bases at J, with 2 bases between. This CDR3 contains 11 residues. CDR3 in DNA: TGTGCCAGCAGCGGGAACTATGGCTACACCTTC. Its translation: CASSGNYGYTF.

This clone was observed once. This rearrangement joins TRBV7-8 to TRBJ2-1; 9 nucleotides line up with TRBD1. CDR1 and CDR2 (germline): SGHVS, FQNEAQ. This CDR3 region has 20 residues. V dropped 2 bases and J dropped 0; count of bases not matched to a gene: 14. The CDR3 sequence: CASSLNFGTGFPSSYNEQFF. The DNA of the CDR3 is TGTGCCAGCAGCTTAAACTTTGGGACAGGGTTTCCAAGCTCCTACAATGAGCAGTTCTTC.